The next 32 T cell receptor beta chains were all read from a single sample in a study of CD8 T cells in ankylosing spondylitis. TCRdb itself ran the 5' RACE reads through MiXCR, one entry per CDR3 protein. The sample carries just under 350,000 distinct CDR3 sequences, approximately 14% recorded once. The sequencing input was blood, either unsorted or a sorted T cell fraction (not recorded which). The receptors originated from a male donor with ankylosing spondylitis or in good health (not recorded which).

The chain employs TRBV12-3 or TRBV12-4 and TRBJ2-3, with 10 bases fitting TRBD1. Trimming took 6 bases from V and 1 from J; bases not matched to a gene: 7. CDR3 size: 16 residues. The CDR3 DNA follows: TGTGCCAGCAGCCGAGACAGGGGGCGGGGCACAGATACGCAGTATTTT. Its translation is CASSRDRGRGTDTQYF.

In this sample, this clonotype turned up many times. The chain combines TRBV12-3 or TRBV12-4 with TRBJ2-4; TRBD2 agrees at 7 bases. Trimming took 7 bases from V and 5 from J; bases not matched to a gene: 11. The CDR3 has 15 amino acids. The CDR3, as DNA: TGTGCCAGCACCAGCGGGAATCATCCCCAAAACATTCAGTACTTC. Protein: CASTSGNHPQNIQYF.

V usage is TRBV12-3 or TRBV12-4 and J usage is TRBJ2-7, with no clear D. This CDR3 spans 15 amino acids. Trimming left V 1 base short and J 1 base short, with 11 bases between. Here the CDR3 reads CASSLDLTPSYEQYF. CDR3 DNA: TGTGCCAGCAGTTTAGACCTAACTCCTTCCTACGAGCAGTACTTC.

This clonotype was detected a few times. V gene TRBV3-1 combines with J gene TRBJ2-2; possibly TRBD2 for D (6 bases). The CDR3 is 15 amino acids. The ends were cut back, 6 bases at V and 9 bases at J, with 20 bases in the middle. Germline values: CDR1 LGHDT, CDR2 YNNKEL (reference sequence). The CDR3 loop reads CASSPLATRDRELFF. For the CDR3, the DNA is TGTGCCAGCAGTCCTCTAGCGACCCGAGACAGGGAGCTGTTTTTT.

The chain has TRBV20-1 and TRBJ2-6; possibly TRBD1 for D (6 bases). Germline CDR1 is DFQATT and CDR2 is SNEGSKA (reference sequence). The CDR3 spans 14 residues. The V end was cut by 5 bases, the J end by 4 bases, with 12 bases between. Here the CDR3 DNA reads TGCAGTGCTGGAAGGACAGTGGGGGCCAACGTCCTGACTTTC. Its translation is CSAGRTVGANVLTF.

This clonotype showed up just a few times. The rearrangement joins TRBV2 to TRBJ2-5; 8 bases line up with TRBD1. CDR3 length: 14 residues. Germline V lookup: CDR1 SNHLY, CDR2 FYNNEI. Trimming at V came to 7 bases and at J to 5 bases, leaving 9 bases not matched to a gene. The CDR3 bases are TGTGCCAGCAATGGAGGACAGGGTCACGAGACCCAGTACTTC. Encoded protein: CASNGGQGHETQYF.

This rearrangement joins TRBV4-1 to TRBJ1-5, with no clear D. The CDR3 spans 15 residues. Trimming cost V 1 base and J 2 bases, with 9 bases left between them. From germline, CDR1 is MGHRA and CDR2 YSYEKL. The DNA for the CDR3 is TGCGCCAGCAGCCAAGGGCCCACTGGCAATCAGCCCCAGCATTTT. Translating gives CASSQGPTGNQPQHF.

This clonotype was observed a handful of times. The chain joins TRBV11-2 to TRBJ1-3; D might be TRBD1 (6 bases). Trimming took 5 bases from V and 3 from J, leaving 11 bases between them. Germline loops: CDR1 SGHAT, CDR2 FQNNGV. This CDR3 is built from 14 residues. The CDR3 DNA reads TGTGCCAGCAGCCCAGACAGGATTGGAAACACCATATATTTT. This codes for CASSPDRIGNTIYF.

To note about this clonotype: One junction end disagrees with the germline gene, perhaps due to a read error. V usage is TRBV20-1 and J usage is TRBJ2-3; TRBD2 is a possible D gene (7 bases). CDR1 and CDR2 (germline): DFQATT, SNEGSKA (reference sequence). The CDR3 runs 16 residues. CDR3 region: CCARPWGGASEDTQYF. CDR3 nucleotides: TGCTGTGCTAGGCCTTGGGGGGGGGCGAGTGAAGATACGCAGTATTTT.

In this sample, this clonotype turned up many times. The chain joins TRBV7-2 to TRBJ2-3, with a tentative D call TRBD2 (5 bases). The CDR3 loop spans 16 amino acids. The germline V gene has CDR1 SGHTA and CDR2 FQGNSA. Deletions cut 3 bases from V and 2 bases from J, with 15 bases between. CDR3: CASSLRPGKVTDTQYF. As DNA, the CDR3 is TGTGCCAGCAGCTTGAGGCCGGGAAAGGTCACAGATACGCAGTATTTT.

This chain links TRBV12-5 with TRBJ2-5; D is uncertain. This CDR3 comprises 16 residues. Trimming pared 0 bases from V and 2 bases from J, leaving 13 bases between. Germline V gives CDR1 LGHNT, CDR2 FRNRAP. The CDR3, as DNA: TGTGCTAGTGGTTTGGTAATATCCACCGCGCAAGAGACCCAGTACTTC. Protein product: CASGLVISTAQETQYF.

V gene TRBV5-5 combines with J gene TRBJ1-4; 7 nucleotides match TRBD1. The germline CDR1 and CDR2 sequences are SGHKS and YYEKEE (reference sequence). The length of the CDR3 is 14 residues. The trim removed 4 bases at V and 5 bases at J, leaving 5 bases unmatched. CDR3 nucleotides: TGTGCCAGCAGCCTACAGGGGATGAATGAAAAACTGTTTTTT. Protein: CASSLQGMNEKLFF. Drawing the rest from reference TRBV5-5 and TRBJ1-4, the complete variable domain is DAGVTQSPTHLIKTRGQQVTLRCSPISGHKSVSWYQQVLGQGPQFIFQYYEKEERGRGNFPDRFSARQFPNYSSELNVNALLLGDSALYLCASSLQGMNEKLFFGSGTQLSVL.

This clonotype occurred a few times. CDR3 amino acids: CASSKNRVNTGELFF. The CDR3 DNA sequence: TGTGCCAGCAGCAAGAACAGGGTGAACACCGGGGAGCTGTTTTTT. The chain joins TRBV7-8 to TRBJ2-2; tentatively, D is TRBD1 (6 bases). The CDR3 sequence is 15 residues long. Deletions cut 5 bases from V and 1 base from J, with 11 bases between. CDR1 is SGHVS and CDR2 is FQNEAQ in the germline V gene.

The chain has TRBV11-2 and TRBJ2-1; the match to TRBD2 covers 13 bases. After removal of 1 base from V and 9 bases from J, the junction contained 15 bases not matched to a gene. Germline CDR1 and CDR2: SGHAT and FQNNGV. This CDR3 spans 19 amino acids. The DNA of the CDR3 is TGTGCCAGCAGCTTAGTAACTAGCGGGGGGGCGTACCTAATCCGTGAGCAGTTCTTC. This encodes CASSLVTSGGAYLIREQFF.

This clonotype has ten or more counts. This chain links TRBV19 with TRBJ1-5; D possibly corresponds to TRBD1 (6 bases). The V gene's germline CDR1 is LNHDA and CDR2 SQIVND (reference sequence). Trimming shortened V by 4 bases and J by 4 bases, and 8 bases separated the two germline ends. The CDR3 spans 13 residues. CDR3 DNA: TGTGCCAGTAGTAGGGGGCTGAATCAGCCCCAGCATTTT. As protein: CASSRGLNQPQHF.

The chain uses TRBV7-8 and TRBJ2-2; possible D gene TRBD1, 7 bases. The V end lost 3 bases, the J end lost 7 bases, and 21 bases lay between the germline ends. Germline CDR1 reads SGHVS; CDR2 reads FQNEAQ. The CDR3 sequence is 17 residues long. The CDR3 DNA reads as TGTGCCAGCAGCTTGACGGGCGGAGGGGGCGCGTACGGGGAGCTGTTTTTT. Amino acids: CASSLTGGGGAYGELFF. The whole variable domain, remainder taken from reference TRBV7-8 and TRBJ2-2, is GAGVSQSPRYKVAKRGQDVALRCDPISGHVSLFWYQQALGQGPEFLTYFQNEAQLDKSGLPSDRFFAERPEGSVSTLKIQRTQQEDSAVYLCASSLTGGGGAYGELFFGEGSRLTVL.

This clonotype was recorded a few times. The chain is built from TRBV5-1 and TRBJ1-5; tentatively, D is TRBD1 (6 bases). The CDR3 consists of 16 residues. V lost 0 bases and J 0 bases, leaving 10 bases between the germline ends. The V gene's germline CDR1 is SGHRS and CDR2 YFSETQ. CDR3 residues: CASSLGGAYSNQPQHF. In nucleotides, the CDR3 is TGCGCCAGCAGCTTGGGGGGGGCTTATAGCAATCAGCCCCAGCATTTT.

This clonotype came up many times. The CDR3 reads CAIGGQASNTGELFF. In nucleotides, the CDR3 is TGTGCCATCGGGGGGCAGGCCTCGAACACCGGGGAGCTGTTTTTT. V usage is TRBV7-7 and J usage is TRBJ2-2; weak D call: TRBD2 (7 bases). CDR1 is SSHAT and CDR2 is FNYEAQ in the germline V gene (reference sequence). The CDR3 extends over 15 amino acids. V shed 10 bases and J shed 0 bases, with 15 bases lying between them. Together with reference TRBV7-7 and TRBJ2-2, the CDR3 gives the full variable domain: GAGVSQSPRYKVTKRGQDVTLRCDPISSHATLYWYQQALGQGPEFLTYFNYEAQPDKSGLPSDRFSAERPEGSISTLTIQRTEQRDSAMYRCAIGGQASNTGELFFGEGSRLTVL.

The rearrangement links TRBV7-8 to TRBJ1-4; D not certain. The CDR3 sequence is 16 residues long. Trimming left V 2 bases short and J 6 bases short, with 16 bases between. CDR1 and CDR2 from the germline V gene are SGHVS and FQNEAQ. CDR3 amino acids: CASSLHYGGGDEKLFF. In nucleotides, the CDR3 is TGTGCCAGCAGCTTACATTACGGCGGCGGGGATGAAAAACTGTTTTTT.

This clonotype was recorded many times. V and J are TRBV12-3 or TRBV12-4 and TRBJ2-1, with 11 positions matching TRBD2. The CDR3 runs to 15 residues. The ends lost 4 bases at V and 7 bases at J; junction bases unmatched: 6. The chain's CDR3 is CASSSGLAVVNEQFF. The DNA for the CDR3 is TGTGCCAGCAGTTCGGGACTAGCGGTGGTGAATGAGCAGTTCTTC.

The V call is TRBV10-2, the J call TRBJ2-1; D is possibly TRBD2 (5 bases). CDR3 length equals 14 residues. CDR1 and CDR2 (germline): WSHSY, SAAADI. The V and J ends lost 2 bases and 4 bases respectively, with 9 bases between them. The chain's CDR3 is CASSEPDFYNEQFF. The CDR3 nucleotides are TGCGCCAGCAGTGAGCCGGACTTTTACAATGAGCAGTTCTTC.

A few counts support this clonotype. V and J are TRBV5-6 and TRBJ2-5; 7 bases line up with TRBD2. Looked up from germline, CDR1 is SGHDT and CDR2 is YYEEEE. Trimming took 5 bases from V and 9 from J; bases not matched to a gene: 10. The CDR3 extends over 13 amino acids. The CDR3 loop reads CASRVLGRVAQYF. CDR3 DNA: TGTGCCAGCAGAGTATTGGGGAGGGTGGCCCAGTACTTC.

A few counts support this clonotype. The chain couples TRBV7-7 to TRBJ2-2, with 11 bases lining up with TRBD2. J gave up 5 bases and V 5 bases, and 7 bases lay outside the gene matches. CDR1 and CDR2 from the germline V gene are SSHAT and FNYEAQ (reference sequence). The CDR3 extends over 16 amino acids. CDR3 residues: CASSPLAGGPTGELFF. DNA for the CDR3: TGTGCCAGCAGCCCGTTAGCGGGAGGGCCGACCGGGGAGCTGTTTTTT.

CDR3 protein: CASTRTGKPYEQYF. The CDR3 DNA is TGTGCCAGCACCCGGACAGGGAAACCCTACGAGCAGTACTTC. The gene calls are TRBV12-3 or TRBV12-4 and TRBJ2-7; the match to TRBD1 covers 8 bases. The CDR3 loop spans 14 amino acids. The V gene end was trimmed by 7 bases and the J gene end by 2 bases; junction bases not matched to a gene: 7.

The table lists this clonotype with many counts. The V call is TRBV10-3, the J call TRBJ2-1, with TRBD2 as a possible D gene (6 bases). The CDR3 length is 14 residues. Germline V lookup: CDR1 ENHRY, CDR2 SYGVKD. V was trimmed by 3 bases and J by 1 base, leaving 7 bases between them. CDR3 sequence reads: CAISDGRSYNEQFF. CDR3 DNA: TGTGCCATCAGTGACGGGAGATCCTACAATGAGCAGTTCTTC.

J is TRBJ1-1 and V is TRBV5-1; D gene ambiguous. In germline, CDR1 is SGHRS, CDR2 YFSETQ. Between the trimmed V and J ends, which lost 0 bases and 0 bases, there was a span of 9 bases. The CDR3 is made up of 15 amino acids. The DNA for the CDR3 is TGCGCCAGCAGCTTGGAGTTCGGAGTGAACACTGAAGCTTTCTTT. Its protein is CASSLEFGVNTEAFF.

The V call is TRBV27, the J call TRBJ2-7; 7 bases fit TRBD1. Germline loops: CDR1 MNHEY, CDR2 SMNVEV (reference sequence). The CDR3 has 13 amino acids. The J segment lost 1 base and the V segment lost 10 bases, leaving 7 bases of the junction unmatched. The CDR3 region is CATGTANSYEQYF. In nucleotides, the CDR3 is TGTGCCACCGGGACAGCAAATTCCTACGAGCAGTACTTC.

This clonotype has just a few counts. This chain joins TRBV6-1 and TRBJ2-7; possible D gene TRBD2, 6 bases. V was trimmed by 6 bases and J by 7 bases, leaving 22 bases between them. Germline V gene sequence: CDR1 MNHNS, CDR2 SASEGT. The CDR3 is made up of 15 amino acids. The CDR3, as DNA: TGTGCCAGCAGGACCGGGACTGCCCCGGTAGGGGAGCAGTACTTC. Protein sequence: CASRTGTAPVGEQYF.

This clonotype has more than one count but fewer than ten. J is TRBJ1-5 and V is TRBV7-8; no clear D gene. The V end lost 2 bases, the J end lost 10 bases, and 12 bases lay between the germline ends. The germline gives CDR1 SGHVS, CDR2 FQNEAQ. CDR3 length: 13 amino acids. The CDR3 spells CASSLRAAGPQHF. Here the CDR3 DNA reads TGTGCCAGCAGCTTAAGGGCGGCCGGCCCCCAGCATTTT.

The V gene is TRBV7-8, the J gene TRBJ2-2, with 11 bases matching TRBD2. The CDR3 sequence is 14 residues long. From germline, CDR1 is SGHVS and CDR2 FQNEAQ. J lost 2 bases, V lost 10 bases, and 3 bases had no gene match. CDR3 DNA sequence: TGTGCCATTCTAGCGGGGGGAAACACCGGGGAGCTGTTTTTT. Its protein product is CAILAGGNTGELFF.

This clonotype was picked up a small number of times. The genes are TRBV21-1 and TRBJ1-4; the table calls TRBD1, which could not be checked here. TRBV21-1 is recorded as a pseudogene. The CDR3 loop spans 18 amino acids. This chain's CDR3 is CASSKSNGPGGASEKLFF. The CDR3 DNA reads TGTGCCAGCAGCAAAAGCAACGGGCCAGGGGGCGCGAGTGAAAAACTGTTTTTT.

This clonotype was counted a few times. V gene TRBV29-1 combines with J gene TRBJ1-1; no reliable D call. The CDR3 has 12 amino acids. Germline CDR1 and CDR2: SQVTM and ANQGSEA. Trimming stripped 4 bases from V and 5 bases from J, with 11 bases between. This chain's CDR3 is CSVARSGTEAFF. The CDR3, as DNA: TGCAGCGTTGCAAGGTCGGGTACTGAAGCTTTCTTT. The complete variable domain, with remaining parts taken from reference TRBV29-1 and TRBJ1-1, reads SAVISQKPSRDICQRGTSLTIQCQVDSQVTMMFWYRQQPGQSLTLIATANQGSEATYESGFVIDKFPISRPNLTFSTLTVSNMSPEDSSIYLCSVARSGTEAFFGQGTRLTVV.